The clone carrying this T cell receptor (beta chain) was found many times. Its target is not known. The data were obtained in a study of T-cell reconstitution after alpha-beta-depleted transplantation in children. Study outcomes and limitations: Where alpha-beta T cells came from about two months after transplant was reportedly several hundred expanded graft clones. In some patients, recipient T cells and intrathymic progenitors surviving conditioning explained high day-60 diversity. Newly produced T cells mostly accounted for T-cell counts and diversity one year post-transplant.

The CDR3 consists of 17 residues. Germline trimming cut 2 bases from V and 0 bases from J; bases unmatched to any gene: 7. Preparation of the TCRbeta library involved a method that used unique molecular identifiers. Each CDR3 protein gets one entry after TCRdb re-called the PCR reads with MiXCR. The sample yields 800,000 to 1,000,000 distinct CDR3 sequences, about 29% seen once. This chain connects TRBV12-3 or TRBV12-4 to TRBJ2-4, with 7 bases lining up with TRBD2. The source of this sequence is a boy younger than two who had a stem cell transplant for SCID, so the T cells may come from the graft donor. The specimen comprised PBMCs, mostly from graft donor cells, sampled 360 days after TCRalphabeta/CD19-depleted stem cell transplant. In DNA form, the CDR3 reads TGTGCCAGCAGTTTAAGGCAGGGCGGGAGAGCCAAAAACATTCAGTACTTC. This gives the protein CASSLRQGGRAKNIQYF.